These 8 T cell receptor beta chains originate from one sample sequenced in a study of blood T cell repertoires in COVID-19. Sequenced by immunoSEQ multiplex PCR; TCRdb stores in-frame clones only, minus some. The data show some 15,000 clones, with approximately 85% seen just once and around 30% held by the top ten. What was sequenced was peripheral blood. Receptors were obtained from a human donor in a cohort sampled during active COVID-19.

The table lists this clone with a few counts. V and J are TRBV6-5 and TRBJ2-7, with TRBD1 as a possible D gene (6 bases). Germline V gives CDR1 MNHEY, CDR2 SVGAGI. CDR3 size: 14 residues. With 6 bases removed from V and 3 bases from J, the gap between germline ends came to 15 bases. In nucleotides, the CDR3 is TGTGCCAGCAGGATACAGGGTTGGATCTACGAGCAGTACTTC. Residues: CASRIQGWIYEQYF.

The chain employs TRBV5-1 and TRBJ1-6; D is uncertain. The CDR3 has 16 residues. V was clipped by 2 bases and J by 0 bases, with 9 bases between them. CDR1 and CDR2 from the germline V gene are SGHRS and YFSETQ. The CDR3 sequence is CASSFSLSSYNSPLHF. The CDR3 nucleotides are TGCGCCAGCAGCTTTTCGTTGAGCTCCTATAATTCACCCCTCCACTTT.

The rearrangement uses TRBV6-5 and TRBJ2-7; TRBD1 might be the D (6 bases). This CDR3 contains 14 residues. Germline V gene sequence: CDR1 MNHEY, CDR2 SVGAGI. Trimming left V 6 bases short and J 2 bases short, with 14 bases between. Written as DNA, the CDR3 is TGTGCCAGCAGGGCGGCTGGACAGACCTACGAGCAGTACTTC. It encodes CASRAAGQTYEQYF.

This chain links TRBV30 with TRBJ1-6; 9 bases match TRBD1. J gave up 0 bases and V 4 bases, and 7 bases lay outside the gene matches. CDR1 and CDR2 (germline): GTSNPN, SVGIG (reference sequence). There are 17 residues in the CDR3. CDR3 loop: CAWKQGATSSYNSPLHF. CDR3 DNA: TGTGCCTGGAAACAGGGGGCGACGAGCTCCTATAATTCACCCCTCCACTTT. Supplemented by reference TRBV30 and TRBJ1-6, the full variable domain reads SQTIHQWPATLVQPVGSPLSLECTVEGTSNPNLYWYRQAAGRGLQLLFYSVGIGQISSEVPQNLSASRPQDRQFILSSKKLLLSDSGFYLCAWKQGATSSYNSPLHFGNGTRLTVT.

This rearrangement joins TRBV30 to TRBJ2-1; 12 nucleotides line up with TRBD2. Per the germline V gene, CDR1 is GTSNPN and CDR2 is SVGIG (reference sequence). There are 14 residues in the CDR3. Germline trimming cut 4 bases from V and 9 bases from J; bases unmatched to any gene: 7. CDR3: CAWTPSGGAAEQFF. The CDR3 DNA reads as TGTGCCTGGACCCCTAGCGGGGGGGCCGCTGAGCAGTTCTTC.

V and J are TRBV6-6 and TRBJ2-7; 11 bases map to TRBD2. CDR3 length: 14 residues. After removal of 6 bases from V and 2 bases from J, the junction contained 3 bases not matched to a gene. The germline V gene has CDR1 MNHNY and CDR2 SVGAGI (reference sequence). CDR3 loop: CASSQGLAAYEQYF. DNA for the CDR3: TGTGCCAGCAGCCAGGGACTAGCGGCCTACGAGCAGTACTTC.

The chain recombines TRBV18 with TRBJ2-7, with D tentatively TRBD2 (6 bases). The CDR3 length is 12 residues. Trimming stripped 5 bases from V and 3 bases from J, with 8 bases between. Germline loops: CDR1 KGHSH, CDR2 LQKENI. CDR3 DNA sequence: TGTGCCAGCTCATTGGGGGGCTACGAGCAGTACTTC. Protein product: CASSLGGYEQYF.

This clone appeared a few times. At one of its ends the junction is not consistent with the germline gene, which may arise from a read error. This chain uses TRBV7-6 with TRBJ1-5, with D maybe TRBD1 (5 bases). Germline assignment: CDR1 SGHVS and CDR2 FNYEAQ. The CDR3 sequence is 13 residues long. In nucleotides, the CDR3 is TGTGCCAGCGGCTTAGGCAGGGATCAGCCCCAGCATTTT. This codes for CASGLGRDQPQHF.